This T cell receptor beta chain is drawn from a study of T cell responses to AZD1222 COVID-19 vaccine. Worth noting for this clone: Its antigen is as yet unknown.

Broader study findings: Just a handful of AZD1222 recipients tested seropositive at baseline. Across spike, vaccine-associated CD4 TCRs were found, dominant at 160-218 and 743-854. Donors, mostly white British, included more females; clonal diversity was possibly underestimated. Rises in breadth and depth of Spike-specific TCRs came after two AZD1222 doses.

Libraries were prepared by immunoSEQ multiplex PCR; TCRdb keeps only in-frame clonotypes and omits some of them. There are more than 150,000 clones in the sample; approximately 90% occur only once, and 25% to 30% lies in the top ten. Germline-derived CDR1 and CDR2 are SGHVS and FQNEAQ. The length of the CDR3 is 15 residues. V lost 6 bases to trimming and J lost 3 bases; unmatched junction nucleotides: 11. The sequencing here drew on peripheral blood, taken 28 days after the second AZD1222 dose. The source is an adult who received the AZD1222 COVID-19 vaccine. The gene calls are TRBV7-8 and TRBJ2-7; the match to TRBD2 covers 7 bases. The CDR3 coding sequence is TGTGCCAGCAGGCACATAAGCGGGATGGTCTACGAGCAGTACTTC. Its protein is CASRHISGMVYEQYF.